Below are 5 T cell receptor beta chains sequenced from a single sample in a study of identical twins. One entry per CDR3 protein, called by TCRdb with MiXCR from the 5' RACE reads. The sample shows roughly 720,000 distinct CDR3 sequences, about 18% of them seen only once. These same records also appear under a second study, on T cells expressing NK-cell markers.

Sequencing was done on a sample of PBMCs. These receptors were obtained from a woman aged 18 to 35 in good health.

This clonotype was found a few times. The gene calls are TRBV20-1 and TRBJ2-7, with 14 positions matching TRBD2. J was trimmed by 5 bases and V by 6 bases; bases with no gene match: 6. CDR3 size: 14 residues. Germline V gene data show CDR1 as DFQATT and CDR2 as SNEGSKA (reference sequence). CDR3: CSAGGLAGENEQYF. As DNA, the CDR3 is TGCAGTGCAGGGGGACTAGCGGGAGAGAACGAGCAGTACTTC.

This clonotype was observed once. The CDR3 protein is CASSQGDSWDTQYF. CDR3 nucleotides: TGCGCCAGCAGCCAAGGGGACAGCTGGGATACGCAGTATTTT. V and J are TRBV4-1 and TRBJ2-3, with 7 bases lining up with TRBD1. The CDR3 loop spans 14 amino acids. J was trimmed by 6 bases and V by 1 base; bases with no gene match: 4. Germline V gives CDR1 MGHRA, CDR2 YSYEKL.

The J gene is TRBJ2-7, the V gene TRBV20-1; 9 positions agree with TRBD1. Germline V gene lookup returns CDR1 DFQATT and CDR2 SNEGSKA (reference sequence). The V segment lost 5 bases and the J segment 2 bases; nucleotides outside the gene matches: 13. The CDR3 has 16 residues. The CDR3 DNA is TGCAGTGCTGGAAGGCCCGGGACAGGGAATCCCTACGAGCAGTACTTC. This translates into CSAGRPGTGNPYEQYF.

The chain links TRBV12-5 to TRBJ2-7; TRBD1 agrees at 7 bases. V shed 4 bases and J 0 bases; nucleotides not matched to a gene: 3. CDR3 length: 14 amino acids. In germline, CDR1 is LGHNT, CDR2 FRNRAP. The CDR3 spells CASGYRDSSYEQYF. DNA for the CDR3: TGTGCTAGTGGTTACCGGGACAGCTCCTACGAGCAGTACTTC.

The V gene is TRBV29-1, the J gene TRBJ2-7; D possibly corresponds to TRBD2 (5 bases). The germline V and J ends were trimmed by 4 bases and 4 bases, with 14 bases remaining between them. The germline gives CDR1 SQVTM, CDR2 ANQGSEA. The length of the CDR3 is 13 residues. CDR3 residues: CSVAERVNYEQYF. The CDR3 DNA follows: TGCAGCGTTGCTGAGAGGGTGAATTACGAGCAGTACTTC.